These 11 T cell receptor beta chains share one sample of origin, sequenced in a study of T cells in Graves' hyperthyroidism and ophthalmopathy. Amplification yielded TCR beta CDR3 regions, with RNA transcripts as the source. First-round RT-PCR with HTBI primers amplified the TCR CDR3 region. TCRdb itself ran the multiplex PCR reads through MiXCR, one entry per CDR3 protein. This table has hundreds of thousands of distinct CDR3 sequences, around 15% appearing once. The sequenced sample consisted of blood. All receptors come from a woman in her forties or fifties with Graves' ophthalmopathy.

The CDR3 DNA reads as TGCAGTGCCCCAAGGGGGGGCGAGCAGTACTTC. It translates to CSAPRGGEQYF. This chain joins TRBV20-1 and TRBJ2-7, with D possibly TRBD2 on 7 matching bases. Trimming removed 6 bases at V and 6 bases at J, with 12 bases between. Germline V gene lookup returns CDR1 DFQATT and CDR2 SNEGSKA (reference sequence). CDR3 length equals 11 residues.

This clonotype was seen a few times. V and J are TRBV5-8 and TRBJ1-2; TRBD1 matches at 7 bases. The CDR3 spans 15 residues. Germline V lookup: CDR1 SGHTS, CDR2 YDEGEE. V lost 4 bases and J lost 0; bases outside the gene matches: 6. Here the CDR3 reads CASSDRQGTNYGYTF. The CDR3 DNA follows: TGTGCCAGCAGCGATCGACAGGGCACTAACTATGGCTACACCTTC. Supplemented by reference TRBV5-8 and TRBJ1-2, the full variable domain reads EAGVTQSPTHLIKTRGQQATLRCSPISGHTSVYWYQQALGLGLQFLLWYDEGEERNRGNFPPRFSGRQFPNYSSELNVNALELEDSALYLCASSDRQGTNYGYTFGSGTRLTVV.

The rearrangement links TRBV5-4 to TRBJ1-1, with a possible D match to TRBD1 (6 bases). CDR1 and CDR2 from the germline V gene are SGHNT and YYREEE (reference sequence). This CDR3 is built from 18 residues. V lost 0 bases to trimming and J lost 7 bases, with 25 bases between them. CDR3 in amino acids: CASSLGPGRGINIVEAFF. Here the CDR3 DNA reads TGTGCCAGCAGCTTGGGCCCTGGCAGGGGAATCAACATCGTTGAAGCTTTCTTT.

The chain carries TRBV7-9 and TRBJ1-1, with D unclear. The CDR3 totals 10 residues. Per the germline V gene, CDR1 is SEHNR and CDR2 is FQNEAQ (reference sequence). V gave up 5 bases and J gave up 6 bases, with 4 bases separating them. CDR3 nucleotide sequence: TGTGCCAGCAGCCAGCCTGAAGCTTTCTTT. This gives the protein CASSQPEAFF.

The J gene is TRBJ2-5, the V gene TRBV6-2 or TRBV6-3, with TRBD2 matching over 9 bases. The ends lost 6 bases at V and 0 bases at J; junction bases unmatched: 5. This CDR3 comprises 15 residues. Looked up from germline, CDR1 is MNHEY and CDR2 is SVGEGT. The CDR3 DNA reads as TGTGCCAGCAGCCTTAGCGGGAGTAACCAAGAGACCCAGTACTTC. Translating gives CASSLSGSNQETQYF.

This clonotype occurred many times. The chain links TRBV24-1 to TRBJ2-1, with 10 bases that match TRBD1. This CDR3 is 18 amino acids long. Germline V gene sequence: CDR1 KGHDR, CDR2 SFDVKD. V lost 2 bases, J lost 6 bases, and 12 bases stayed unmatched. CDR3 protein: CATSDSGARDRGFNEQFF. The CDR3 coding sequence is TGTGCCACCAGTGATTCCGGAGCCCGGGACAGGGGTTTCAATGAGCAGTTCTTC.

The genes are TRBV25-1 and TRBJ2-3; TRBD2 agrees at 9 bases. Germline trimming cut 10 bases from V and 0 bases from J; bases unmatched to any gene: 17. This CDR3 contains 18 residues. The V gene's germline CDR1 is MGHDK and CDR2 SYGVNS. CDR3 coding DNA: TGTGCCACCCCCCTCGGTTTTAGCGGGAGCCAAAGCACAGATACGCAGTATTTT. The encoded protein is CATPLGFSGSQSTDTQYF.

The genes are TRBV10-3 and TRBJ2-1; 8 positions match TRBD1. Germline trimming cut 5 bases from V and 3 bases from J; bases unmatched to any gene: 9. The CDR3 length is 16 residues. CDR1 is ENHRY and CDR2 is SYGVKD in the germline V gene. CDR3 coding DNA: TGTGCCATCAGTACCAGGACAGGGAAAGGCTACAATGAGCAGTTCTTC. It encodes CAISTRTGKGYNEQFF.

There are many counts of this clonotype. The chain is built from TRBV2 and TRBJ2-7; D remains unclear. V was cut by 3 bases and J by 4 bases, with 10 bases left in between. The CDR3 totals 13 residues. Germline V gives CDR1 SNHLY, CDR2 FYNNEI. In DNA form, the CDR3 reads TGTGCCAGCAGTGAGGCGCCAGCATACGAGCAGTACTTC. Protein sequence: CASSEAPAYEQYF.

Comment on this clonotype: A read error is possible here, since a much larger clone lies one base away. The chain recombines TRBV5-1 with TRBJ2-7; no reliable D call. Trimming stripped 0 bases from V and 6 bases from J, with 13 bases between. Germline CDR1 reads SGHRS; CDR2 reads YFSETQ. This CDR3 is built from 14 residues. CDR3 protein: CASSLVGEPAEQYF. The CDR3 DNA is TGCGCCAGCAGCTTGGTAGGAGAGCCTGCCGAGCAGTACTTC.

In the case of this clonotype: A single base separates this from a much larger clone, so it may be a read error. This chain connects TRBV19 to TRBJ2-3; 13 positions agree with TRBD2. V shed 4 bases and J 4 bases; nucleotides not matched to a gene: 14. The CDR3 covers 19 residues. Germline V gene sequence: CDR1 LNHDA, CDR2 SQIVND (reference sequence). Written as DNA, the CDR3 is TGTGCCAGTAGTACCAGGACTAGCGGGAGATCGGCTAGCGCAGATACGCAGTATTTT. Amino acid sequence: CASSTRTSGRSASADTQYF.